This TCR beta chain originates from a study of radiotherapy plus CTLA-4 blockade in lung cancer. Study-wide background: Disease control reached over 30%, with objective responses in approximately 20%. Overall study findings and caveats: Early clonal dynamics of blood T cells, together with interferon-beta, were reported as the best response predictor.

With ipilimumab providing CTLA-4 blockade, focal radiation was administered to patients who had chemo-refractory metastatic non-small-cell lung cancer. This clone was seen more than once but under ten times. Its target is unknown. Data came from immunoSEQ multiplex PCR; TCRdb stores just in-frame clones and leaves some out. The sample holds 80,000 to 95,000 clones; approximately 82% are singletons and the top ten take around 25%. Sequencing was performed on peripheral blood, taken from a patient treated with radiotherapy plus ipilimumab. This receptor was obtained from a human donor with non-small cell lung cancer that progressed on radiotherapy plus ipilimumab.

As DNA, the CDR3 is TGTGCCAGCAGCACAGGCGGAAGTACCCCAGATACGCAGTATTTT. It encodes CASSTGGSTPDTQYF. The chain links TRBV7-9 to TRBJ2-3; D possibly corresponds to TRBD1 (5 bases). Germline CDR1 reads SEHNR; CDR2 reads FQNEAQ (reference sequence). The CDR3 loop spans 15 amino acids. V was cut by 5 bases and J by 4 bases, with 16 bases left in between.